Detailed here is one T cell receptor beta chain. Its antigen remains unidentified. This CDR3 comprises 14 residues. Spiked synthetic TCR analogs estimated absolute template abundance per PCR. Clones were sequenced by immunoSEQ multiplex PCR, and TCRdb holds only the in-frame ones, with some missing. The sample holds tens of thousands of clones, about 88% seen once. This sample is drawn from a study of PD-L1 blockade in urothelial cancer. In the study overall: Individuals in the cohort had been given 0 to 3 earlier chemotherapy regimens. Treatment start was followed by blood analysis at 3 weeks (second dose) and again at 6 weeks.

Time point meaning: pretreatment peripheral blood. Study-wide results and limits: Better survival was predicted by below-median pretreatment blood TCR clonality.

The sequence derives from a donor over 35 with urothelial cancer. The V gene is TRBV7-5, the J gene TRBJ2-2; the tabulated D call, TRBD1, remains unverified against the DNA. TRBV7-5 is deemed a pseudogene. The sample here was PBMCs, taken around atezolizumab (anti-PD-L1) treatment. CDR3 in amino acids: CARSSRDTTGELFF. The CDR3 nucleotides are TGTGCCAGAAGCAGCCGGGACACCACCGGGGAGCTGTTTTTT.